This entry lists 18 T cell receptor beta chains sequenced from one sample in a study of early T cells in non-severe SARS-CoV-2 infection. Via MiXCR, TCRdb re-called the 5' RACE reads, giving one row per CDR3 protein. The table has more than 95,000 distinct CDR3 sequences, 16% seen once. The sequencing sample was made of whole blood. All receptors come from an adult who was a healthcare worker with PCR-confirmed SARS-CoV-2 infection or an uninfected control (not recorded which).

CDR3 amino acids: CASSVEVNTEAFF. The CDR3 DNA follows: TGTGCCAGCAGCGTAGAAGTGAACACTGAAGCTTTCTTT. V is TRBV9 and J is TRBJ1-1; no firm D call. Trimming left V 0 bases short and J 0 bases short, with 3 bases between. Germline assignment: CDR1 SGDLS and CDR2 YYNGEE. The CDR3 length is 13 residues.

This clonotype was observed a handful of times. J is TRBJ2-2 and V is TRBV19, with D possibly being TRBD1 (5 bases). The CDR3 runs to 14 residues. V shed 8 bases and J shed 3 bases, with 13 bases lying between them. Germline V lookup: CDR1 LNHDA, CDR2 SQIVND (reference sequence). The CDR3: CASERGWDTGELFF. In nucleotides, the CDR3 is TGTGCCAGTGAAAGGGGCTGGGACACCGGGGAGCTGTTTTTT. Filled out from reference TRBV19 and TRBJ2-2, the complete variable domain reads DGGITQSPKYLFRKEGQNVTLSCEQNLNHDAMYWYRQDPGQGLRLIYYSQIVNDFQKGDIAEGYSVSREKKESFPLTVTSAQKNPTAFYLCASERGWDTGELFFGEGSRLTVL.

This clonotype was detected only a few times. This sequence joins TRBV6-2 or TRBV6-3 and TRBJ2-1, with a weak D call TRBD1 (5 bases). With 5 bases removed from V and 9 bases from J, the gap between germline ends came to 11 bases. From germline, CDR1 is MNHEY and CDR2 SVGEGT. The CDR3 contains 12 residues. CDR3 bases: TGTGCCAGCAGTCCTGGGGCTGGTGAGCAGTTCTTC. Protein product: CASSPGAGEQFF.

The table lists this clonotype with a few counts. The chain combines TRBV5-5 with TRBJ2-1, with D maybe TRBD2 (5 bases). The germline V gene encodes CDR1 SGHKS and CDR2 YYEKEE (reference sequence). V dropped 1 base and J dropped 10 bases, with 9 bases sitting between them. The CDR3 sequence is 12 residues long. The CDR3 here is CASSLLGVEQFF. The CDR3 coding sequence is TGTGCCAGCAGCTTGCTCGGGGTCGAGCAGTTCTTC. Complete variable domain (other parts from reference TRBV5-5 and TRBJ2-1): DAGVTQSPTHLIKTRGQQVTLRCSPISGHKSVSWYQQVLGQGPQFIFQYYEKEERGRGNFPDRFSARQFPNYSSELNVNALLLGDSALYLCASSLLGVEQFFGPGTRLTVL.

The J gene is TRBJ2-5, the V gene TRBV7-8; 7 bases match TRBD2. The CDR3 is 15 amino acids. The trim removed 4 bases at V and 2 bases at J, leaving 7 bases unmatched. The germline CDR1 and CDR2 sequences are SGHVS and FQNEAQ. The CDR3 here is CASSSYPRGQETQYF. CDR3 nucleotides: TGTGCCAGCAGCTCCTACCCGCGGGGGCAAGAGACCCAGTACTTC.

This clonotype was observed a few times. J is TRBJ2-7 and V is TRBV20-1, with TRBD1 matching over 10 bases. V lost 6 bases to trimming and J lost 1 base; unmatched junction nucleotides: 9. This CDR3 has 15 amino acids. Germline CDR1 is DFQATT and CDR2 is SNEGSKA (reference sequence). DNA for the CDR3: TGCAGTGCCTCTAGGTGGGACAGGGGTTCCTACGAGCAGTACTTC. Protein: CSASRWDRGSYEQYF.

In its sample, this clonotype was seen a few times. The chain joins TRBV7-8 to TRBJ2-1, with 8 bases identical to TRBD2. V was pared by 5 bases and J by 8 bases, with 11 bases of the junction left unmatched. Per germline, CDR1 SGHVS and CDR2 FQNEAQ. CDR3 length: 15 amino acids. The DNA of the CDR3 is TGTGCCAGCAGCGTCGGGGGGGCCACCGCGTATGAGCAGTTCTTC. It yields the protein CASSVGGATAYEQFF.

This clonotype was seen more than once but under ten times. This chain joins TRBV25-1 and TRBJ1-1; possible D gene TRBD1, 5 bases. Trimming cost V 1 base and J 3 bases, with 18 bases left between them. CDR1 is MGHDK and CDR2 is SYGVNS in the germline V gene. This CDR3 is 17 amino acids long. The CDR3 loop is CASSELNGRASDTEAFF. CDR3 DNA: TGTGCCAGCAGTGAATTAAATGGCAGGGCGTCGGACACTGAAGCTTTCTTT. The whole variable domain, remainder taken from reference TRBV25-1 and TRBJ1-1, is EADIYQTPRYLVIGTGKKITLECSQTMGHDKMYWYQQDPGMELHLIHYSYGVNSTEKGDLSSESTVSRIRTEHFPLTLESARPSHTSQYLCASSELNGRASDTEAFFGQGTRLTVV.

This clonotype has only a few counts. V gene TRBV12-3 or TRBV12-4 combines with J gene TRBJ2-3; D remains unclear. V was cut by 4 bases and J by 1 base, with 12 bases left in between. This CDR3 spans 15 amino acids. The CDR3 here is CASSWASTGTDTQYF. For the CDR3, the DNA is TGTGCCAGCAGTTGGGCGAGTACCGGCACAGATACGCAGTATTTT.

DNA of the CDR3: TGTGCCATCAGGGGCACAGATACGCAGTATTTT. Translated, it gives CAIRGTDTQYF. V gene TRBV10-3 combines with J gene TRBJ2-3, with D unclear. Germline assignment: CDR1 ENHRY and CDR2 SYGVKD. Between the trimmed V and J ends, which lost 6 bases and 1 base, there was a span of 2 bases. CDR3 length: 11 residues.

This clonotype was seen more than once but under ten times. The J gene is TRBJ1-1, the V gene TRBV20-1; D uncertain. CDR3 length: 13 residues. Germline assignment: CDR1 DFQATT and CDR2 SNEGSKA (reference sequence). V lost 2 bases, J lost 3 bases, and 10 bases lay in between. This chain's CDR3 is CSARRPWDTEAFF. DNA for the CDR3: TGCAGTGCTAGACGACCCTGGGACACTGAAGCTTTCTTT.

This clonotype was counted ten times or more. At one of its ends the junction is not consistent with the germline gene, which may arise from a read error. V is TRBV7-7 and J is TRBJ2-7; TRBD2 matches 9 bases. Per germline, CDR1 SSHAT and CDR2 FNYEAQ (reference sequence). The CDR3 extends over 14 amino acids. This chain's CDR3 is CASSPSGVPYEQYF. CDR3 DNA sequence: TGTGCTAGCAGCCCTAGCGGGGTCCCCTACGAGCAGTACTTC.

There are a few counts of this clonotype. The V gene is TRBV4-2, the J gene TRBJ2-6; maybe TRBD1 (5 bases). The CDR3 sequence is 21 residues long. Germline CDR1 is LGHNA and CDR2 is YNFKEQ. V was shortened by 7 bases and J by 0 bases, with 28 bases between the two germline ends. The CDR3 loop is CASTPSSSLAGSYSGANVLTF. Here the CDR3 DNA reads TGTGCCAGCACCCCAAGTTCCAGCCTGGCAGGGTCCTACTCTGGGGCCAACGTCCTGACTTTC.

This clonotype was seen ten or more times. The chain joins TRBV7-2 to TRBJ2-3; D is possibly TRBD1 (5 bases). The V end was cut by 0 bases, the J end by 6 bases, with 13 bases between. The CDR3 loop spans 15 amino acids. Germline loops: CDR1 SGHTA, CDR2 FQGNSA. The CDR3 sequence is CASSLALTVRDTQYF. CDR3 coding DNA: TGTGCCAGCAGCTTAGCCCTGACAGTGAGGGATACGCAGTATTTT.

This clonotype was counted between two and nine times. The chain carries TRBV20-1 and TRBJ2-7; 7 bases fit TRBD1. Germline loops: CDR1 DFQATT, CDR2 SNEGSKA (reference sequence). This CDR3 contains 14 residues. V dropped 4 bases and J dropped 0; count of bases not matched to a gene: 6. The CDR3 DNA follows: TGCAGTGCTATACCGGGACAGAGCTCCTACGAGCAGTACTTC. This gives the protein CSAIPGQSSYEQYF.

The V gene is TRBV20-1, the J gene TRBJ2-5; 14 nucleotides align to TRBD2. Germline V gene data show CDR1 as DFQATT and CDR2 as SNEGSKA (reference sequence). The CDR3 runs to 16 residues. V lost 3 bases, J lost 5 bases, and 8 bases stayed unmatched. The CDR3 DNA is TGCAGTGCTAGGGGACCGGGACTAGCGGGAGTTGAGACCCAGTACTTC. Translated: CSARGPGLAGVETQYF.

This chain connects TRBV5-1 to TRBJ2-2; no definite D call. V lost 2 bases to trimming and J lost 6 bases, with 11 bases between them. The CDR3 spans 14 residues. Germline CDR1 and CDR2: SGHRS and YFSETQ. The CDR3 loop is CASSFIPQPGELFF. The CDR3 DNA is TGCGCCAGCAGCTTCATCCCCCAACCCGGGGAGCTGTTTTTT.

CDR3 protein: CASREQGVDLYEQYF. The CDR3 bases are TGTGCCAGCAGAGAACAGGGGGTAGACCTCTACGAGCAGTACTTC. This rearrangement joins TRBV6-1 to TRBJ2-7; 8 bases agree with TRBD1. With V trimmed by 6 bases and J by 3 bases, 10 bases remained unmatched. Germline lookup yields CDR1 MNHNS and CDR2 SASEGT. The CDR3 runs 15 residues.